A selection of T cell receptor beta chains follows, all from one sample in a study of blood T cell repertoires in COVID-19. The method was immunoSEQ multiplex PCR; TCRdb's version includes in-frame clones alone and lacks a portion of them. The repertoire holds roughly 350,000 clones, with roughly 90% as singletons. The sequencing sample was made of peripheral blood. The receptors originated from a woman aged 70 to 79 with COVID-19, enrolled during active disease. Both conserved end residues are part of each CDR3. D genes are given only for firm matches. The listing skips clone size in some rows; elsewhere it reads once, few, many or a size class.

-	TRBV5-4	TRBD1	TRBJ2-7	TGTGCCAGCAGCCTTGGGACAGGGGTCGCCTACGAGCAGTACTTC	CASSLGTGVAYEQYF
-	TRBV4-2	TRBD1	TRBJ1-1	TGTGCCAGCAGCCAAGATATTGGGACAGCCAATTTGAACACTGAAGCTTTCTTT	CASSQDIGTANLNTEAFF
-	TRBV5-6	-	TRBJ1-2	TGTGCCAGCAGCTTTCAGGGGCGAGGCGGCTACACCTTC	CASSFQGRGGYTF
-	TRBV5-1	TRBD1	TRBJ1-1	TGCGCCAGCAGCTTGGCCGGGACAGGGGGCGCGGCCCGGACTGAAGCTTTCTTT	CASSLAGTGGAARTEAFF
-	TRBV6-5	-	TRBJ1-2	TGTGCCAGCAGTTCTCGGGACATCGGGGGCTACACCTTC	CASSSRDIGGYTF
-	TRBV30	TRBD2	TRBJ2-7	TGTGCCAGATCCTTAGCGGGGAGCTACGAGCAGTACTTC	CARSLAGSYEQYF
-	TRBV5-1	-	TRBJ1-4	TGCGCCAGCAGCCGGGGGGAAACTAATGAAAAACTGTTTTTT	CASSRGETNEKLFF
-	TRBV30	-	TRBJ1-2	TGTGCCTGGAAAGACAGCCCTTATGGCTACACCTTC	CAWKDSPYGYTF
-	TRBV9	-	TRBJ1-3	TGTGCCAGCAGCGTAGGTCGGGGTTCTGGAAACACCATATATTTT	CASSVGRGSGNTIYF
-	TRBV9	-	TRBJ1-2	TGTGCCAGCAGCGTAGAACCACAGGGTACGGAGGGCTACACCTTC	CASSVEPQGTEGYTF
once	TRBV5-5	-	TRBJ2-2	TGTGCCAGCAGCCGAATCGGGGGGAACACCGGGGAGCTGTTTTTT	CASSRIGGNTGELFF
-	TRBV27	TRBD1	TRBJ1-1	TGTGCCAGCGCGGACAGGGGGCAGGATGAAGCTTTCTTT	CASADRGQDEAFF
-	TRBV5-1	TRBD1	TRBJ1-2	TGCGCCAGCAGCTTGGCACAGGGGGCTAATGGCTACACCTTC	CASSLAQGANGYTF
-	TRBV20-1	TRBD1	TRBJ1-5	TGCAGTGCTAGTGGGACAGGGAATCAGCCCCAGCATTTT	CSASGTGNQPQHF
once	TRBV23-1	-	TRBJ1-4	TGCGCCAGCAGATCCTATTACTCGACATTTGCAACTAATGAAAAACTGTTTTTT	CASRSYYSTFATNEKLFF
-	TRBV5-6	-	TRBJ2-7	TGTGCCAGCAGCCGGACAGAACTCTTAACCTACGAGCAGTACTTC	CASSRTELLTYEQYF
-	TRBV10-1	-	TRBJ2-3	TGCGCCAGCAGTGAGGGGACACACCACCGCACAGATACGCAGTATTTT	CASSEGTHHRTDTQYF
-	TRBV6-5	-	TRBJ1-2	TGTGCCAGCAGTTCGTTCTCTGGTCGGAACTATGGCTACACCTTC	CASSSFSGRNYGYTF
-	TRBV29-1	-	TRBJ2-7	TGCAGCACCGGGGAGGGTAGGGGGGCCTACGAGCAGTACTTC	CSTGEGRGAYEQYF
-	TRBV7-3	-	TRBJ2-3	TGTGCCAGCACCCAAGGAGGGGGGGTAACAGATACGCAGTATTTT	CASTQGGGVTDTQYF
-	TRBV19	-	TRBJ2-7	TGTGCCACCAGGACCCGGGGAAAATACGAGCAGTACTTC	CATRTRGKYEQYF
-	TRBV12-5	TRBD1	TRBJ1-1	TGTGCTAGTGGTTTAGACAGGGTAACTGAAGCTTTCTTT	CASGLDRVTEAFF
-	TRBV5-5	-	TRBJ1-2	TGTGCCAGCAGTCCGGGGGGGTCGTATGGCTACACCTTC	CASSPGGSYGYTF
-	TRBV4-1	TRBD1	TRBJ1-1	TGCGCCAGCAGCCAAAACAGGGGGGCCACTGAAGCTTTCTTT	CASSQNRGATEAFF
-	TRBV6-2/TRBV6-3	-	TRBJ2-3	TGTGCCAGCAGTTCGGGACAATCACCCCACGATACGCAGTATTTT	CASSSGQSPHDTQYF
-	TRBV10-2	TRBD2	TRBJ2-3	TGCGCCAGCACCCTTAGCGGGGGGGGAGATACGCAGTATTTT	CASTLSGGGDTQYF
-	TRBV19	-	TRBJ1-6	TGTGCCAGTAGTCTGGCAGGGTCTTCACCCCTCCACTTT	CASSLAGSSPLHF
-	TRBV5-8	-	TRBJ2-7	TGTGCCAGCAGCAGGGACAATCACGACGAGCAGTACTTC	CASSRDNHDEQYF
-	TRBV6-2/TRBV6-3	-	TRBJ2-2	TGTGCCAGCAGCCCCCCAGGGGGGTACACCGGGGAGCTGTTTTTT	CASSPPGGYTGELFF
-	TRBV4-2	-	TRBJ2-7	TGTGCCAGCAGCCAAGTGGGACTGGGCTCCTACGAGCAGTACTTC	CASSQVGLGSYEQYF
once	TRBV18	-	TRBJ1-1	TGTGCCAGCTCACCAAGACAGAACACTGAAGCTTTCTTT	CASSPRQNTEAFF
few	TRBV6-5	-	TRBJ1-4	TGTGCCAGCACCCTAAGCGGAAAACTGTTTTTT	CASTLSGKLFF
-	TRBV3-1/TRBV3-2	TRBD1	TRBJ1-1	TGTGCCAGCAGCCAAACGGACAGGGGCAGGCTGAACACTGAAGCTTTCTTT	CASSQTDRGRLNTEAFF
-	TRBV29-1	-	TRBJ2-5	TGCAGCGTGACCAGACAGAGTCAAGAGACCCAGTACTTC	CSVTRQSQETQYF
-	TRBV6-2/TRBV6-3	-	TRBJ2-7	TGTGCCAGCAGTAAGCCTAGCGAAACCTACGAGCAGTACTTC	CASSKPSETYEQYF
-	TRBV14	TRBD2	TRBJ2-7	TGTGCCAGCAGCCAAGGACTTGGACTAGCGGGGACGATCTACGAGCAGTACTTC	CASSQGLGLAGTIYEQYF
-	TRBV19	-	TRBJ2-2	TGTGCCAGTATGCTCCAGACTAACACCGGGGAGCTGTTTTTT	CASMLQTNTGELFF
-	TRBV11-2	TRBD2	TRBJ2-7	TGTGCCAGCAGCTTAGATGGCGGTAGCGGGGGTTACGAGCAGTACTTC	CASSLDGGSGGYEQYF
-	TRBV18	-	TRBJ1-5	TGTGCCAGCTCACCTGGGCAGCATCAGCCCCAGCATTTT	CASSPGQHQPQHF
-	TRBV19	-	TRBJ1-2	TGTGCCAGTACCCTGGAGGCAGAAGATTACTATGGCTACACCTTC	CASTLEAEDYYGYTF
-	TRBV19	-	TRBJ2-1	TGTGCCAGTAGTTCCAGGAGGTCCGTAGCCTACAATGAGCAGTTCTTC	CASSSRRSVAYNEQFF
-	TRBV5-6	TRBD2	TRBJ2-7	TGTGCCAGCAGCCGACTAGCGGCGGCCTACGAGCAGTACTTC	CASSRLAAAYEQYF
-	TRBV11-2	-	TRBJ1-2	TGTGCCAGCAGCCCCCAGGGCAACTATGGCTACACCTTC	CASSPQGNYGYTF
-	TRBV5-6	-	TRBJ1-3	TGTGCCAGCAGCTTGGATGGCAGCTCTGGAAACACCATATATTTT	CASSLDGSSGNTIYF
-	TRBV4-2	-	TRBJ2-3	TGTGCCAGCAGCCTTTCGACCGGGACTTTAATAACAGATACGCAGTATTTT	CASSLSTGTLITDTQYF
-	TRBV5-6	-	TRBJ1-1	TGTGCCAGCAGCTTAGGCCAGGGAAGGACTGAAGCTTTCTTT	CASSLGQGRTEAFF